The rows below give T cell receptor beta chains drawn from one sample of a study of Ad26.COV2.S vaccination and SARS-CoV-2 variants. Profiled with immunoSEQ multiplex PCR; TCRdb holds only in-frame clones, not every one. The sample has around 300,000 clones; 90% are singletons. The material was peripheral blood, obtained in a trial of Ad26.COV2.S vaccine versus placebo. Receptor source: a person aged 18-65 years who received the Ad26.COV2.S COVID-19 vaccine or a placebo. Each CDR3 is given with its conserved first and last residue. Each record gives: clone size, J gene, V gene, D gene, CDR3 DNA, CDR3 protein. The D gene is left open where the match is weak. Not every row has a clone size; where given, it reads once, few, many or a size class.

clone_size: few; j_call: TRBJ2-7; v_call: TRBV5-6; d_call: .; cdr3_nt: TGTGCCAGCAGCTCCCCCCGCGAGCAGTACTTC; cdr3_aa: CASSSPREQYF
clone_size: .; j_call: TRBJ2-2; v_call: TRBV18; d_call: .; cdr3_nt: TGTGCCAGCTCCCCTATGCCTCCTGAAAACACCGGGGAGCTGTTTTTT; cdr3_aa: CASSPMPPENTGELFF
clone_size: .; j_call: TRBJ2-3; v_call: TRBV6-2/TRBV6-3; d_call: .; cdr3_nt: TGTGCCAGCAGTTACTTCTCGGGGAAGACAGATACGCAGTATTTT; cdr3_aa: CASSYFSGKTDTQYF
clone_size: .; j_call: TRBJ1-1; v_call: TRBV19; d_call: .; cdr3_nt: TGTGCCAGTAGTATCGGGCAGCTTAAAGCTTTCTTT; cdr3_aa: CASSIGQLKAFF
clone_size: .; j_call: TRBJ2-3; v_call: TRBV18; d_call: .; cdr3_nt: TGTGCCAGCTCACCTTCGATAGGACTCACAGATACGCAGTATTTT; cdr3_aa: CASSPSIGLTDTQYF
clone_size: .; j_call: TRBJ2-5; v_call: TRBV11-2; d_call: .; cdr3_nt: TGTGCCAGCAGCCCGGACGGACTATCTACGACGCAAGAGACCCAGTACTTC; cdr3_aa: CASSPDGLSTTQETQYF
clone_size: once; j_call: TRBJ2-1; v_call: TRBV7-9; d_call: TRBD2; cdr3_nt: TGTGCCAGCAGCTTAGGGTCTAGCGGGGGGGTCTACAATGAGCAGTTCTTC; cdr3_aa: CASSLGSSGGVYNEQFF
clone_size: .; j_call: TRBJ1-5; v_call: TRBV9; d_call: .; cdr3_nt: TGTGCCAGCAGCGTAGGTACAGGCAGCAATCAGCCCCAGCATTTT; cdr3_aa: CASSVGTGSNQPQHF
clone_size: .; j_call: TRBJ1-3; v_call: TRBV19; d_call: TRBD1; cdr3_nt: TGTGCCAGCACGGGACAGGGGGCTATTACCATATATTTT; cdr3_aa: CASTGQGAITIYF
clone_size: .; j_call: TRBJ1-4; v_call: TRBV9; d_call: .; cdr3_nt: TGTGCCAGCAGCGTCCGGGGGGAGAGGGATGAAAAACTGTTTTTT; cdr3_aa: CASSVRGERDEKLFF
clone_size: .; j_call: TRBJ2-1; v_call: TRBV28; d_call: .; cdr3_nt: TGTGCCAGCAGTTCCGGACTGACCTACAATGAGCAGTTCTTC; cdr3_aa: CASSSGLTYNEQFF
clone_size: .; j_call: TRBJ2-1; v_call: TRBV7-9; d_call: TRBD2; cdr3_nt: TGTGCCAGCAGCCTAGCGGGGGGGGAATCCCAGTTCTTC; cdr3_aa: CASSLAGGESQFF
clone_size: .; j_call: TRBJ2-5; v_call: TRBV6-5; d_call: TRBD2; cdr3_nt: TGTGCCAGCAGTTACGGGTTAGCGGGGGGGCAAGAGACCCAGTACTTC; cdr3_aa: CASSYGLAGGQETQYF
clone_size: .; j_call: TRBJ2-7; v_call: TRBV20-1; d_call: TRBD2; cdr3_nt: TGCAGTGCTAGTCCCAGCGGGGGGCGGACCGGCTTCGACGAGCAGTACTTC; cdr3_aa: CSASPSGGRTGFDEQYF
clone_size: .; j_call: TRBJ2-2; v_call: TRBV11-2; d_call: .; cdr3_nt: TGTGCCAGCAGCTTTGGCGCAGGCCCGAACACCGGGGAGCTGTTTTTT; cdr3_aa: CASSFGAGPNTGELFF
clone_size: .; j_call: TRBJ1-3; v_call: TRBV29-1; d_call: .; cdr3_nt: TGCACTGGAGGGGTCGGAAACACCATATATTTT; cdr3_aa: CTGGVGNTIYF
clone_size: .; j_call: TRBJ1-2; v_call: TRBV5-8; d_call: .; cdr3_nt: TGTGCCAGCCCCTGGGGGCAGGCCCTACCCTTC; cdr3_aa: CASPWGQALPF
clone_size: once; j_call: TRBJ2-3; v_call: TRBV3-1/TRBV3-2; d_call: TRBD2; cdr3_nt: TGTGCCAGCAGCCCACACCAAGCGGGAGAAGGCACAGATACGCAGTATTTT; cdr3_aa: CASSPHQAGEGTDTQYF
clone_size: once; j_call: TRBJ1-5; v_call: TRBV27; d_call: .; cdr3_nt: TGTGCCAGCAGTTTAGCGGGGTTTCAGCCCCAGCATTTT; cdr3_aa: CASSLAGFQPQHF
clone_size: .; j_call: TRBJ2-1; v_call: TRBV6-2/TRBV6-3; d_call: .; cdr3_nt: TGTGCCAGCAGTACCGGGACACCTTACAATGAGCAGTTCTTC; cdr3_aa: CASSTGTPYNEQFF
clone_size: .; j_call: TRBJ1-2; v_call: TRBV27; d_call: TRBD1; cdr3_nt: TGTGCCAGCAGTGGAGGGACAGACCCGTACTATGGCTACACCTTC; cdr3_aa: CASSGGTDPYYGYTF
clone_size: once; j_call: TRBJ2-7; v_call: TRBV6-5; d_call: TRBD1; cdr3_nt: TGTGCCAGCAGTCAAACAGGGGCCGTTTCCTACGAGCAGTACTTC; cdr3_aa: CASSQTGAVSYEQYF
clone_size: .; j_call: TRBJ2-7; v_call: TRBV29-1; d_call: .; cdr3_nt: TGCAGCGTTGAAACTGGGTCGACCGAGCAGTACTTC; cdr3_aa: CSVETGSTEQYF
clone_size: .; j_call: TRBJ1-2; v_call: TRBV11-2; d_call: .; cdr3_nt: TGTGCCAGCAGCCTCGAGAGGAGATACTATGGCTACACCTTC; cdr3_aa: CASSLERRYYGYTF
clone_size: once; j_call: TRBJ1-1; v_call: TRBV27; d_call: .; cdr3_nt: TGTGCCAGCAGTTTACTACCCGGACTGAGCGAAGCTTTCTTT; cdr3_aa: CASSLLPGLSEAFF
clone_size: .; j_call: TRBJ2-2; v_call: TRBV5-5; d_call: .; cdr3_nt: TGTGCCAGCAGCTTGGACCTCGGCGGGGAGCTGTTTTTT; cdr3_aa: CASSLDLGGELFF
clone_size: .; j_call: TRBJ2-6; v_call: TRBV28; d_call: .; cdr3_nt: TGTGCCAGCAGGCCCCATATGACTGGGGCCAACGTCCTGACTTTC; cdr3_aa: CASRPHMTGANVLTF
clone_size: .; j_call: TRBJ2-1; v_call: TRBV2; d_call: TRBD2; cdr3_nt: TGTGCCAGCAGTATTCCAGCGGGAGGCCTTGGGCACTTCACAAATGAGCAGTTCTTC; cdr3_aa: CASSIPAGGLGHFTNEQFF
clone_size: few; j_call: TRBJ2-2; v_call: TRBV27; d_call: .; cdr3_nt: TGTGCCAGCAGTTTATTAGGCCAGGGTCCTACCGGGGAGCTGTTTTTT; cdr3_aa: CASSLLGQGPTGELFF
clone_size: .; j_call: TRBJ2-1; v_call: TRBV24-1; d_call: TRBD2; cdr3_nt: TGTGCCACCAGTGACGGACTAGCGGGAGGGCGTGAGCAGTTCTTC; cdr3_aa: CATSDGLAGGREQFF
clone_size: .; j_call: TRBJ1-1; v_call: TRBV10-3; d_call: .; cdr3_nt: TGTGCCATCAGTGAGTCGACTCTAGGGGGCACTGAAGCTTTCTTT; cdr3_aa: CAISESTLGGTEAFF
clone_size: .; j_call: TRBJ2-1; v_call: TRBV6-4; d_call: TRBD1; cdr3_nt: TGTGCCAGCAGATCGGACAGGGGTGATGGAAATGAGCAGTTCTTC; cdr3_aa: CASRSDRGDGNEQFF
clone_size: .; j_call: TRBJ2-1; v_call: TRBV4-3; d_call: .; cdr3_nt: TGCGCCAGCAGCCAAGGTTACTCCTATGAGCGGTTCTTC; cdr3_aa: CASSQGYSYERFF
clone_size: .; j_call: TRBJ1-5; v_call: TRBV19; d_call: .; cdr3_nt: TGTGCCAGTAGTACCGGACAGAAGAATCAGCCCCAGCATTTT; cdr3_aa: CASSTGQKNQPQHF
clone_size: few; j_call: TRBJ1-6; v_call: TRBV4-1; d_call: TRBD1; cdr3_nt: TGCGCCAGCAGCCAAGTACGAGGGACAGGGGAAAATTCACCCCTCCACTTT; cdr3_aa: CASSQVRGTGENSPLHF
clone_size: .; j_call: TRBJ1-2; v_call: TRBV9; d_call: .; cdr3_nt: TGTGCCAGCAGCCCGCGGACTGAACATTATGGCTACACCTTC; cdr3_aa: CASSPRTEHYGYTF
clone_size: .; j_call: TRBJ2-3; v_call: TRBV19; d_call: TRBD2; cdr3_nt: TGTGCCAGTAGACCCCGCACCGGACTAGCGGGGGGGCGCGGCACAGATACGCAGTATTTT; cdr3_aa: CASRPRTGLAGGRGTDTQYF
clone_size: .; j_call: TRBJ1-5; v_call: TRBV27; d_call: TRBD1; cdr3_nt: TGTGCCAGCAGTTTATTGGGACAGCCATCTGACGATCCCCAGCATTTT; cdr3_aa: CASSLLGQPSDDPQHF
clone_size: once; j_call: TRBJ2-3; v_call: TRBV7-3; d_call: TRBD2; cdr3_nt: TGTGCCAGCAGCACCGGACTAGCGGGATGGGCAGATACGCAGTATTTT; cdr3_aa: CASSTGLAGWADTQYF
clone_size: .; j_call: TRBJ2-3; v_call: TRBV27; d_call: .; cdr3_nt: TGTGCCAGCAGTTCTATAGGGACAGATACGCAGTATTTT; cdr3_aa: CASSSIGTDTQYF
clone_size: once; j_call: TRBJ1-1; v_call: TRBV5-1; d_call: TRBD1; cdr3_nt: TGCGCCAGCAGCTTGAGAAGGGGACAGGGGGACACTGAAGCTTTCTTT; cdr3_aa: CASSLRRGQGDTEAFF
clone_size: .; j_call: TRBJ2-1; v_call: TRBV30; d_call: TRBD2; cdr3_nt: TGTGCCTGGAGTGTAGGGGTTGGGCTAGCGGGAGGAAAGTTCTTC; cdr3_aa: CAWSVGVGLAGGKFF
clone_size: .; j_call: TRBJ1-2; v_call: TRBV12-2; d_call: .; cdr3_nt: TGTGCAAGTCGCTTGTCCTCAGGGTCGGGTTATGGCTACACCTTC; cdr3_aa: CASRLSSGSGYGYTF
clone_size: .; j_call: TRBJ2-7; v_call: TRBV14; d_call: .; cdr3_nt: TGTGCCAGCAGCCATGGCTACGAGCAGTACTTC; cdr3_aa: CASSHGYEQYF
clone_size: .; j_call: TRBJ1-1; v_call: TRBV9; d_call: .; cdr3_nt: TGTGCCAGCAGCCCCCGCCGTGAGGGGCCGAACACTGAAGCTTTCTTT; cdr3_aa: CASSPRREGPNTEAFF
clone_size: few; j_call: TRBJ2-1; v_call: TRBV6-5; d_call: .; cdr3_nt: TGTGCCAGCAGCGCATCTGGGTACAATGAGCAGTTCTTC; cdr3_aa: CASSASGYNEQFF
clone_size: .; j_call: TRBJ1-2; v_call: TRBV6-1; d_call: .; cdr3_nt: TGTGCCAGCAGTGAAGCGACAGGACTTGGCTACACCTTC; cdr3_aa: CASSEATGLGYTF
clone_size: .; j_call: TRBJ2-3; v_call: TRBV9; d_call: TRBD2; cdr3_nt: TGTGCCAGCGGTCGGGGAACGGGGGGAAGTTCAGATACGCAGTATTTT; cdr3_aa: CASGRGTGGSSDTQYF
clone_size: .; j_call: TRBJ2-1; v_call: TRBV7-9; d_call: TRBD2; cdr3_nt: TGTGCCAGCAGCCCCCCCTCAGCGGGGGCGCTCAATGAGCAGTTCTTC; cdr3_aa: CASSPPSAGALNEQFF
clone_size: .; j_call: TRBJ2-5; v_call: TRBV3-1/TRBV3-2; d_call: .; cdr3_nt: TGTGCCAGCAGCCAGATTCAGGAGACCCAGTACTTC; cdr3_aa: CASSQIQETQYF
clone_size: once; j_call: TRBJ1-1; v_call: TRBV9; d_call: TRBD1; cdr3_nt: TGTGCCAGCAGCGTAGAACAGGGGTCTGAAGCTTTCTTT; cdr3_aa: CASSVEQGSEAFF
clone_size: .; j_call: TRBJ1-1; v_call: TRBV6-5; d_call: .; cdr3_nt: TGTGCCAGCAGGGAGACCTGGGGGGGGCTGAAGGAAGCTTTCTTT; cdr3_aa: CASRETWGGLKEAFF
clone_size: .; j_call: TRBJ2-5; v_call: TRBV5-4; d_call: .; cdr3_nt: TGTGCCAGCAGCTTGGACCTGACGGGGACGGAGACCCAGTACTTC; cdr3_aa: CASSLDLTGTETQYF
clone_size: .; j_call: TRBJ1-4; v_call: TRBV25-1; d_call: TRBD1; cdr3_nt: TGTGCCAGCGGGGAGGACAGGAATAATGAAAAACTGTTTTTT; cdr3_aa: CASGEDRNNEKLFF
clone_size: .; j_call: TRBJ2-5; v_call: TRBV11-2; d_call: .; cdr3_nt: TGTGCCAGCAGCTTCGGGCACGAGACCCAGTACTTC; cdr3_aa: CASSFGHETQYF